A single sample gave rise to the 10 T cell receptor beta chains below, sequenced in a study of T cells in severe cutaneous drug reactions. TCR subtype-specific primers in iRepertoire multiplex PCR prepared libraries for bulk and single-cell sequencing. TCRdb re-called the multiplex PCR reads; every CDR3 protein appears as one record, without DNA. In total, the table holds more than 20,000 distinct CDR3 sequences. The patients sequenced had a carbamazepine-induced Stevens-Johnson syndrome or toxic epidermal necrolysis reaction. The sample taken for sequencing was PBMCs. The receptors come from a human donor with toxic epidermal necrolysis, a severe cutaneous drug reaction.

The CDR3 is CASKFGGTEAFF. The rearrangement links TRBV28 to TRBJ1-1; TCRdb reports TRBD1, a call that lacks DNA to check it against. The CDR3 is 12 residues long. Germline V lookup: CDR1 MDHEN, CDR2 SYDVKM.

The chain employs TRBV20-1 and TRBJ2-1; the TCRdb call, TRBD1, lacks DNA for checking. The V gene's germline CDR1 is DFQATT and CDR2 SNEGSKA (reference sequence). The CDR3 is 14 residues long. The CDR3 here is CSAPYLGYGDEQFF.

The chain combines TRBV29-1 with TRBJ2-1; TCRdb lists TRBD1, though no DNA is available to test this call. The CDR3 spans 15 residues. CDR1 is SQVTM, CDR2 ANQGSEA, per germline. CDR3 amino acids: CSVTRDTRTYNEQFF.

The J gene is TRBJ2-3, the V gene TRBV20-1; TCRdb indicates TRBD2, and absent DNA this call remains unverified. The CDR3 spans 15 residues. Germline CDR1 reads DFQATT; CDR2 reads SNEGSKA (reference sequence). The CDR3 is CSARVLAGVSNTQYF.

The chain uses TRBV3-1 and TRBJ2-7. Germline V CDR1 and CDR2: LGHDT, YNNKEL (reference sequence). The CDR3 has 14 amino acids. Here the CDR3 reads CASSQPSPPYEQYF.

The J gene is TRBJ2-1, the V gene TRBV6-5; TCRdb proposes TRBD2, but this gene call is untestable without DNA. The CDR3 is 17 amino acids. Germline CDR1 is MNHEY and CDR2 is SVGAGI. The CDR3 loop is CASSYLNEREVVDEQFF.

CDR3 loop: CASSIDHYSGNTIYF. V and J are TRBV19 and TRBJ1-3. This CDR3 is 15 amino acids long. Germline loops: CDR1 LNHDA, CDR2 SQIVND (reference sequence).

The chain couples TRBV6-5 to TRBJ2-5; TCRdb's D call, TRBD1, is unchecked because there is no DNA. Germline CDR1 MNHEY, CDR2 SVGAGI. CDR3 length: 15 residues. The CDR3 is CASSLGQSASETQYF.

V and J are TRBV3-1 and TRBJ1-2. The CDR3 loop spans 14 amino acids. CDR1 and CDR2 from the germline V gene are LGHDT and YNNKEL (reference sequence). Here the CDR3 reads CASSQAGARYGYTF.

This clonotype shows up as medium-sized by frequency. The chain employs TRBV6-6 and TRBJ2-7; with no DNA, the TCRdb D assignment of TRBD1 cannot be verified. The CDR3 sequence is 15 residues long. The V gene's germline CDR1 is MNHNY and CDR2 SVGAGI (reference sequence). CDR3 amino acids: CASSKGQASSYEQYF.